The present entry profiles one TCR beta chain with its context. This record belongs to a study of technical replicates of blood from a few donors. Clones were read by immunoSEQ multiplex PCR, and TCRdb kept only the in-frame ones, dropping some. The sample yields 76,000 or so clones, just over 85% seen once. Sequences were obtained from PBMCs. The receptor comes from a human donor in good health. Some clones in this sample may be carry-over from other donors' samples.

CDR3 sequence: CASSLDRVPSGNTIYF. The DNA for the CDR3 is TGTGCCAGTAGCCTCGACAGGGTCCCCTCTGGAAACACCATATATTTT. The gene calls are TRBV19 and TRBJ1-3; 7 bases align to TRBD1. The CDR3 has 16 residues. Germline V CDR1 and CDR2: LNHDA, SQIVND (reference sequence). Trimming cost V 6 bases and J 0 bases; bases outside gene matches: 8.